This note documents a single T cell receptor beta chain sequence. The antigen remains unidentified. At a deep level, the assay was run. Template for every sorted-subset replicate PCR totaled about 0.2 ug DNA, tens of thousands of T cell genomes. Produced via immunoSEQ multiplex PCR; TCRdb's table is partial and in-frame only. This table has about 1.1 million clones, about 84% appearing once. Trimming took off 5 bases at V and 4 bases at J, with 11 bases between the two ends. The CDR3 runs 13 residues. Per germline, CDR1 SGHTA and CDR2 FQGTGA. The sample originates from a study of shared clonotypes between healthy human individuals. Study results and limitations: What naive subsets generally showed was a larger estimated richness than memory subsets showed. Non-shared clonotypes were found to have lower generation probabilities than the clonotypes that were shared by all four of the sorted-subset donors.

V gene TRBV7-3 combines with J gene TRBJ2-5; no clear D gene. The specimen was memory CD4+ T cells from PBMCs. As to subset: CD45RA-negative fraction. This clonotype was obtained from a man aged 18-30 years in good health. Some clones in this sample may be carry-over from other donors' samples. The CDR3 reads CASSGNHTETQYF. The CDR3 DNA reads TGTGCCAGCAGCGGGAACCATACAGAGACCCAGTACTTC.